This T cell receptor beta chain was profiled in a study of T cells in Graves' hyperthyroidism and ophthalmopathy. Broader study findings: The model predicted ophthalmopathy a median around six months before onset.

CDR3 size: 17 residues. Germline CDR1 is LNHNV and CDR2 is YYDKDF (reference sequence). With 5 bases removed from V and 3 bases from J, the gap between germline ends came to 22 bases. Template material for amplifying TCR beta CDR3 regions consisted of RNA transcripts. With the HTBI primer set, the TCR CDR3 went through a first round of RT-PCR. From the multiplex PCR reads, TCRdb called clonotypes with MiXCR, one entry per CDR3 protein. The sample has some 600,000 distinct CDR3 sequences, about 15% seen once. Comment on this clonotype: The antigen is unknown.

Sequences were obtained from blood. This receptor was obtained from a woman aged 30 to 39 with Graves' hyperthyroidism that later progressed to Graves' ophthalmopathy. The rearrangement links TRBV15 to TRBJ2-5, with D possibly TRBD2 on 7 matching bases. CDR3 region: CATSGTLPRGGEETQYF. The CDR3 DNA reads as TGTGCCACCAGCGGAACTCTCCCTAGGGGGGGCGAAGAGACCCAGTACTTC.